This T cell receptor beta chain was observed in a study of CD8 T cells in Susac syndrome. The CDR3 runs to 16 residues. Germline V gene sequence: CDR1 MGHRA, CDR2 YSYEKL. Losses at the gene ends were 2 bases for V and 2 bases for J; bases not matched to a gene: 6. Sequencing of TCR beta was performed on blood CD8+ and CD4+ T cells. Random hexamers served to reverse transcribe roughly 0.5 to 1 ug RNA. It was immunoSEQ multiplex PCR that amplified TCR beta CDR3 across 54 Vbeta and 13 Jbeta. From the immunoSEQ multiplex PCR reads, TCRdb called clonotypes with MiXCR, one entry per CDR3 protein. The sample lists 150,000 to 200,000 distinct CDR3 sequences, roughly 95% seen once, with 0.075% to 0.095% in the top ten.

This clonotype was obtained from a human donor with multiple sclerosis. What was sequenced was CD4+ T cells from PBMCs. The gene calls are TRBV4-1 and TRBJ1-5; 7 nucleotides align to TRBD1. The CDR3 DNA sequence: TGCGCCAGCAGCCAATTACAGGGGACAGGCAATCAGCCCCAGCATTTT. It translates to CASSQLQGTGNQPQHF.